This T cell receptor (beta chain) was recorded in a study of cytomegalovirus exposure and HLA in healthy donors. Whole-study context: Of 300 to 500 genotyped donors, about 81% grouped in the Caucasian-associated ancestry cluster.

As to this clone: Its antigen is not known.

Study results and limitations: TCR beta V segments were, for the most part, productive about 87% or about 30% of the time in an earlier analysis.

Germline lookup yields CDR1 LGHNT and CDR2 FRNRAP. Trimming shortened V by 3 bases and J by 4 bases, and 12 bases separated the two germline ends. The CDR3 contains 14 residues. The PCR contained 60 Vbeta and 13 Jbeta primers. Here immunoSEQ multiplex PCR was the method, and the copy in TCRdb shows in-frame clones only, minus some. Seen in this sample are tens of thousands of clones; the ten most common clones hold approximately 12%. The rearrangement uses TRBV12-5 and TRBJ1-2, with a possible D match to TRBD1 (6 bases). This clonotype was sampled from a woman in her thirties in good health and CMV-seropositive. The sample comprised PBMCs. The CDR3: CASGFRTAIYGYTF. The CDR3 DNA reads TGTGCTAGTGGTTTCAGGACAGCCATCTATGGCTACACCTTC.